This entry describes one T cell receptor beta chain. Its antigen remains unknown. The CDR3 has 14 residues. Germline V lookup: CDR1 KGHSY, CDR2 FQNENV. V was pared by 4 bases and J by 5 bases, with 6 bases of the junction left unmatched. This entry belongs to a study of shared clonotypes between healthy human individuals. Whole-study findings and limits: Naive subsets generally had larger estimated richness than memory subsets. Some clonotypes were shared by all four sorted-subset donors, while others were not shared. The non-shared ones had lower generation probabilities than the shared ones.

Some clones are missing from TCRdb's copy, which holds only in-frame ones; the method was immunoSEQ multiplex PCR. The data contain more than 600,000 clones, about 90% of them singletons. Naive CD8 cells were CD45RO-negative, positively selected for CCR7, excluding terminally differentiated effector memory CD45RA+ cells. Donation came from healthy HIV-negative adults that had no recent acute infections or vaccinations. Every donor was a Caucasian adult from Nashville, Tennessee. The V call is TRBV16, the J call TRBJ2-3, with 7 bases aligning to TRBD2. The material sequenced was naive CD8+ T cells sorted from blood. The source is a man in his thirties or forties in good health. CDR3 protein: CASSRREFQDTQYF. In DNA form, the CDR3 reads TGTGCCAGCAGCCGGCGGGAGTTTCAAGATACGCAGTATTTT.